These 21 T cell receptor beta chains were sequenced from one sample in a study of cytomegalovirus exposure and HLA in healthy donors. TCRdb's copy holds only in-frame clones and misses some; the assay was immunoSEQ multiplex PCR. The data show under 200,000 clones, roughly 80% seen once. The sequencing input was PBMCs. Receptor source: a man aged 18 to 29 in good health and CMV-seropositive.

V and J are TRBV7-2 and TRBJ1-2; D is ambiguous. Germline loops: CDR1 SGHTA, CDR2 FQGNSA. V was shortened by 1 base and J by 3 bases, with 18 bases between the two germline ends. The CDR3 length is 17 residues. CDR3 sequence: CASSLDTPGRVYYGYTF. The CDR3 bases are TGTGCCAGCAGCTTAGATACCCCGGGAAGGGTCTACTATGGCTACACCTTC.

The J gene is TRBJ2-7, the V gene TRBV6-1, with 8 bases identical to TRBD1. Germline lookup yields CDR1 MNHNS and CDR2 SASEGT. V was clipped by 1 base and J by 2 bases; unmatched bases: 7. The length of the CDR3 is 16 residues. The CDR3 spells CASSEGGQGAPYEQYF. CDR3 bases: TGTGCCAGCAGTGAAGGCGGGCAGGGGGCTCCCTACGAGCAGTACTTC.

V gene TRBV27 combines with J gene TRBJ2-6; TRBD2 matches 7 bases. V shed 10 bases and J 0 bases; nucleotides not matched to a gene: 15. From germline, CDR1 is MNHEY and CDR2 SMNVEV (reference sequence). The CDR3 has 18 residues. CDR3 sequence reads: CATPWYDSGSSGANVLTF. DNA for the CDR3: TGTGCCACCCCCTGGTACGATAGCGGGTCCTCTGGGGCCAACGTCCTGACTTTC.

The rearrangement links TRBV6-1 to TRBJ2-5, with D maybe TRBD1 (6 bases). V shed 5 bases and J shed 7 bases, with 17 bases lying between them. The CDR3 loop spans 14 amino acids. Germline lookup yields CDR1 MNHNS and CDR2 SASEGT. In DNA, the CDR3 is TGTGCCAGCAGTTTACAGACAGGTCAATGGACCCAGTACTTC. Its protein is CASSLQTGQWTQYF.

The chain combines TRBV10-3 with TRBJ2-6; 8 bases are shared with TRBD2. Per the germline V gene, CDR1 is ENHRY and CDR2 is SYGVKD. The CDR3 has 13 amino acids. V shed 10 bases, J shed 2 bases, and the junction held 1 base outside the gene matches. CDR3 nucleotides: TGTGCCACGACTAGCGCTGGGGCCAACGTCCTGACTTTC. Translated, it gives CATTSAGANVLTF.

The V gene is TRBV29-1, the J gene TRBJ2-5, with 7 nucleotides matching TRBD2. J gave up 4 bases and V 6 bases, and 5 bases lay outside the gene matches. The length of the CDR3 is 12 residues. Germline V gene sequence: CDR1 SQVTM, CDR2 ANQGSEA. The chain's CDR3 is CSVGPGGETQYF. The DNA of the CDR3 is TGCAGCGTAGGGCCGGGGGGAGAGACCCAGTACTTC.

With regard to this clone: Since a far larger clone is one base different, this is likely a read error. This chain connects TRBV7-2 to TRBJ2-2; tentatively, D is TRBD1 (6 bases). Germline CDR1 reads SGHTA; CDR2 reads FQGNSA. V lost 5 bases, J lost 9 bases, and 22 bases lay in between. The CDR3 runs to 16 residues. The CDR3 DNA reads TGTGCCAGCAGCCAAGAGTGGGATTCAGGGGCCTGGGAGCTGTTTTTT. Protein: CASSQEWDSGAWELFF. The full variable domain, with the rest looked up from reference TRBV7-2 and TRBJ2-2, is GAGVSQSPSNKVTEKGKDVELRCDPISGHTALYWYRQSLGQGLEFLIYFQGNSAPDKSGLPSDRFSAERTGGSVSTLTIQRTQQEDSAVYLCASSQEWDSGAWELFFGEGSRLTVL.

The chain couples TRBV6-1 to TRBJ2-1; 10 bases are shared with TRBD2. CDR3 size: 17 residues. Germline V gives CDR1 MNHNS, CDR2 SASEGT. The V gene end was trimmed by 3 bases and the J gene end by 6 bases; junction bases not matched to a gene: 11. CDR3 protein: CASSEYGLAGVGNEQFF. The CDR3 bases are TGTGCCAGCAGTGAGTACGGGCTAGCGGGAGTCGGCAATGAGCAGTTCTTC.

The J gene is TRBJ1-5, the V gene TRBV27, with a tentative D call TRBD1 (5 bases). The ends were cut back, 3 bases at V and 3 bases at J, with 9 bases in the middle. This CDR3 contains 14 residues. The germline V gene encodes CDR1 MNHEY and CDR2 SMNVEV (reference sequence). The CDR3 loop is CASSLQGLNQPQHF. Here the CDR3 DNA reads TGTGCCAGCAGTTTGCAGGGCCTCAATCAGCCCCAGCATTTT.

The chain combines TRBV5-1 with TRBJ2-5; 7 bases are shared with TRBD2. The CDR3 totals 13 residues. The V gene end was trimmed by 0 bases and the J gene end by 9 bases; junction bases not matched to a gene: 5. CDR1 and CDR2 (germline): SGHRS, YFSETQ. This CDR3 reads CASSLDPLAAQYF. The CDR3 bases are TGCGCCAGCAGCTTGGATCCTCTAGCGGCCCAGTACTTC.

This clone turned up a few times. CDR3 sequence (DNA): TGTGCCAGCAGTCAGGGACTAGCGGAGTACAATGAGCAGTTCTTC. Protein sequence: CASSQGLAEYNEQFF. The V gene is TRBV6-4, the J gene TRBJ2-1, with 11 nucleotides matching TRBD2. J lost 4 bases, V lost 5 bases, and 4 bases had no gene match. Germline CDR1 and CDR2: MRHNA and SNTAGT. This CDR3 is 15 amino acids long.

This chain joins TRBV28 and TRBJ2-7; unclear D gene. V was shortened by 3 bases and J by 2 bases, with 14 bases between the two germline ends. Per germline, CDR1 MDHEN and CDR2 SYDVKM. The length of the CDR3 is 15 residues. The CDR3 region has the DNA TGTGCCAGCAGTTTTGTCCTCGCCTATGCCTACGAGCAGTACTTC. Its protein is CASSFVLAYAYEQYF.

The chain uses TRBV5-6 and TRBJ2-5; TRBD2 might be the D (5 bases). CDR3 length equals 15 residues. Germline values: CDR1 SGHDT, CDR2 YYEEEE. Trimming removed 0 bases at V and 5 bases at J, with 14 bases between. CDR3 protein: CASSLADPRVETQYF. The CDR3 region has the DNA TGTGCCAGCAGCTTGGCGGACCCGCGGGTTGAGACCCAGTACTTC.

This clone was seen a handful of times. Other DNA sequences from this sample encode an identical CDR3 as well. V usage is TRBV27 and J usage is TRBJ2-7, with 12 bases aligning to TRBD2. This CDR3 is 14 amino acids long. V shed 7 bases and J 4 bases; nucleotides not matched to a gene: 5. Looked up from germline, CDR1 is MNHEY and CDR2 is SMNVEV (reference sequence). The CDR3: CASTRTSGIYEQYF. CDR3 bases: TGTGCCAGCACCCGGACTAGCGGGATTTACGAGCAGTACTTC.

The genes are TRBV30 and TRBJ1-1, with 10 bases that match TRBD1. Germline CDR1 is GTSNPN and CDR2 is SVGIG (reference sequence). Trimming removed 4 bases from V and 5 bases from J; junction bases left unmatched: 7. The CDR3 sequence is 14 residues long. The chain's CDR3 is CAWTPGQGFTEAFF. The CDR3 nucleotides read TGTGCCTGGACCCCGGGACAGGGGTTTACTGAAGCTTTCTTT. The variable domain in full, with the rest retrieved from reference TRBV30 and TRBJ1-1, is SQTIHQWPATLVQPVGSPLSLECTVEGTSNPNLYWYRQAAGRGLQLLFYSVGIGQISSEVPQNLSASRPQDRQFILSSKKLLLSDSGFYLCAWTPGQGFTEAFFGQGTRLTVV.

The chain couples TRBV5-6 to TRBJ2-7; D is possibly TRBD1 (6 bases). CDR1 is SGHDT, CDR2 YYEEEE, per germline. CDR3 length equals 14 residues. V lost 1 base to trimming and J lost 2 bases, with 10 bases between them. The CDR3 sequence is CASSLWPGAYEQYF. CDR3 nucleotide sequence: TGTGCCAGCAGCTTGTGGCCAGGGGCCTACGAGCAGTACTTC.

About this clone: The sample carries other DNA sequences with the same CDR3. V and J are TRBV19 and TRBJ1-1; D is undetermined. The CDR3 runs 13 residues. V gave up 5 bases and J gave up 0 bases, with 7 bases separating them. Germline V lookup: CDR1 LNHDA, CDR2 SQIVND (reference sequence). CDR3 nucleotides: TGTGCCAGTAGTGGGCAGGTGAACACTGAAGCTTTCTTT. Translated, it gives CASSGQVNTEAFF. The entire variable domain, with the rest obtained from reference TRBV19 and TRBJ1-1, is as follows: DGGITQSPKYLFRKEGQNVTLSCEQNLNHDAMYWYRQDPGQGLRLIYYSQIVNDFQKGDIAEGYSVSREKKESFPLTVTSAQKNPTAFYLCASSGQVNTEAFFGQGTRLTVV.

V and J are TRBV4-1 and TRBJ1-4; D remains ambiguous. The ends were cut back, 5 bases at V and 7 bases at J, with 11 bases in the middle. This CDR3 contains 13 residues. Germline V CDR1 and CDR2: MGHRA, YSYEKL. CDR3 protein: CASSYTKTEKLFF. DNA of the CDR3: TGCGCCAGCAGCTACACCAAAACTGAAAAACTGTTTTTT.

This rearrangement joins TRBV6-6 to TRBJ1-2; D gene ambiguous. V was shortened by 5 bases and J by 6 bases, with 13 bases between the two germline ends. The CDR3 consists of 13 residues. Germline-derived CDR1 and CDR2 are MNHNY and SVGAGI (reference sequence). The DNA of the CDR3 is TGTGCCAGCAGTCCCCATATGAAGCATGGCTACACCTTC. This codes for CASSPHMKHGYTF.

This clone has ten or more counts. The chain recombines TRBV27 with TRBJ2-7; D is ambiguous. V was trimmed by 4 bases and J by 3 bases, leaving 4 bases between them. Germline CDR1 MNHEY, CDR2 SMNVEV (reference sequence). The CDR3 length is 11 residues. The CDR3 DNA is TGTGCCAGCAGTTCCTACTACGAGCAGTACTTC. It translates to CASSSYYEQYF.

A single count supports this clone. This chain uses TRBV30 with TRBJ1-5; 8 bases agree with TRBD1. V lost 4 bases to trimming and J lost 6 bases; unmatched junction nucleotides: 11. The CDR3 runs 15 residues. In germline, CDR1 is GTSNPN, CDR2 SVGIG (reference sequence). The CDR3 DNA follows: TGTGCCTGGAATAGAGGGACAGGTGCGGTTCAGCCCCAGCATTTT. Protein product: CAWNRGTGAVQPQHF.